The next 26 T cell receptor delta chains were all read from a single sample in a study of Vδ1+ human thymocytes. Study-level findings and limits: Thymic TRG and TRD repertoires appeared highly polyclonal.

No cognate antigen is known for these TCRs. Extracted RNA was reverse transcribed into cDNA. Pooled V-gene forward primers with one constant-region reverse primer generated the CDR3 amplicons by multiplex PCR. TCRdb re-called the multiplex PCR reads through CATT. The data contain about 50,000 delta-chain clones, about 16% of them singletons. The sample taken for sequencing was Vdelta1+ gamma-delta thymocytes from the thymus. The subset is: FACS-sorted CD3+ TCRalphabeta- TCRVdelta1+ TCRVdelta2- thymocytes. All receptors come from a girl under three years old who had congenital heart surgery.

In its sample, this clone was seen a few times. V is TRDV1 and J is TRDJ1; D unclear. With 5 bases removed from V and 0 bases from J, the gap between germline ends came to 10 bases. This CDR3 contains 14 residues. The V gene's germline CDR1 is TSWWSYY and CDR2 QGS. The chain's CDR3 is CALGSQGYTDKLIF. The CDR3 region has the DNA TGTGCTCTTGGGTCCCAGGGGTACACCGATAAACTCATCTTT.

Worth noting for this clone: One base away lies a much larger clone, so this may be a sequencing read error. Other DNA sequences from this sample encode an identical CDR3 as well. This chain links TRAV29/DV5 with TRDJ2; 12 bases are shared with TRDD3. The CDR3 has 15 residues. Germline V gene data show CDR1 as NSMFDY and CDR2 as ISSIKDK. The CDR3 protein is CAAIWTGGYRAQLFF. The CDR3 DNA reads TGTGCCGCAATATGGACTGGGGGATACCGAGCACAACTCTTCTTT.

The chain uses TRDV1 and TRDJ1, with TRDD3 matching over 9 bases. The CDR3 covers 20 residues. Germline V gene lookup returns CDR1 TSWWSYY and CDR2 QGS. With V trimmed by 0 bases and J by 8 bases, 22 bases remained unmatched. CDR3 in amino acids: CALGELLRIPHHTGGPKLIF. DNA for the CDR3: TGTGCTCTTGGGGAACTCTTACGGATCCCTCACCATACTGGGGGACCCAAACTCATCTTT.

This chain links TRDV1 with TRDJ1; the match to TRDD3 covers 13 bases. The CDR3 runs 25 residues. The trim removed 0 bases at V and 0 bases at J, leaving 25 bases unmatched. Germline values: CDR1 TSWWSYY, CDR2 QGS. DNA for the CDR3: TGTGCTCTTGGGGAACTCTACCCCCTACGGGGACCTACTGGGGGATACGGCGGGTACACCGATAAACTCATCTTT. The encoded protein is CALGELYPLRGPTGGYGGYTDKLIF.

By share, this clone counts as medium-sized. This rearrangement joins TRDV2 to TRDJ1; D gene unclear. This CDR3 has 13 residues. Trimming stripped 2 bases from V and 5 bases from J, with 11 bases between. The germline V gene has CDR1 GEAIGNYY and CDR2 EKD. CDR3 amino acids: CACDRARGDKLIF. The CDR3 DNA reads as TGTGCCTGTGACAGGGCGAGGGGTGATAAACTCATCTTT.

The chain carries TRDV1 and TRDJ1; D is unclear. This CDR3 has 20 amino acids. Germline-derived CDR1 and CDR2 are TSWWSYY and QGS. V was trimmed by 0 bases and J by 2 bases, leaving 25 bases between them. The CDR3 protein is CALGELALLPPTDGTDKLIF. The CDR3 coding sequence is TGTGCTCTTGGGGAACTAGCACTTCTACCGCCAACTGATGGGACCGATAAACTCATCTTT.

This clone was detected only a few times. The chain is built from TRDV1 and TRDJ1; no clear D. Trimming removed 0 bases from V and 2 bases from J, with 7 bases in between. The CDR3 totals 14 residues. CDR1 and CDR2 from the germline V gene are TSWWSYY and QGS. The CDR3 spells CALGELDVTDKLIF. As DNA, the CDR3 is TGTGCTCTTGGGGAACTGGACGTGACCGATAAACTCATCTTT.

The chain links TRDV1 to TRDJ1, with a possible D match to TRDD2 (9 bases). The CDR3 runs to 25 residues. CDR1 is TSWWSYY and CDR2 is QGS in the germline V gene. The V gene lost 3 bases and the J gene lost 1 base, with 42 bases spanning the gap. The CDR3 DNA reads as TGTGCTCTTGGGGAGGCCTTCCTACTTTACGAAGGGATACGCGTATTCGGGTTTACCACCGATAAACTCATCTTT. Amino acid sequence: CALGEAFLLYEGIRVFGFTTDKLIF.

This chain uses TRDV1 with TRDJ1, with 10 bases identical to TRDD3. With V trimmed by 2 bases and J by 8 bases, 17 bases remained unmatched. Germline CDR1 is TSWWSYY and CDR2 is QGS. This CDR3 region has 18 residues. The CDR3 loop reads CALGEDATHEWGILKLIF. Written as DNA, the CDR3 is TGTGCTCTTGGGGAAGATGCAACTCATGAATGGGGGATACTCAAACTCATCTTT.

About this clone itself: A much larger clone is a single base away; this may be a read error. At the DNA level, this CDR3 is encoded by other sequences in the same sample as well. The V gene is TRDV2, the J gene TRDJ1, with 10 bases that match TRDD3. Germline CDR1 reads GEAIGNYY; CDR2 reads EKD. The trim removed 0 bases at V and 4 bases at J, leaving 13 bases unmatched. This CDR3 has 18 amino acids. CDR3 region: CACDTGRMGDTRNDKLIF. For the CDR3, the DNA is TGTGCCTGTGACACCGGCCGGATGGGGGATACTAGGAACGATAAACTCATCTTT.

The V and J genes are TRDV1 and TRDJ1; 8 bases align to TRDD3. Germline V CDR1 and CDR2: TSWWSYY, QGS. The CDR3 extends over 22 amino acids. Germline trimming cut 1 base from V and 1 base from J; bases unmatched to any gene: 23. The CDR3 region is CALGERSRDRVRGYYCTDKLIF. The CDR3 DNA reads TGTGCTCTTGGGGAACGGTCCAGGGACCGCGTGAGGGGATACTATTGCACCGATAAACTCATCTTT.

This clone was observed a few times. The V and J genes are TRDV1 and TRDJ1; D is possibly TRDD2 or TRDD3 (7 bases each). Trimming cost V 1 base and J 1 base, with 28 bases left between them. CDR3 size: 21 residues. The germline gives CDR1 TSWWSYY, CDR2 QGS. CDR3 amino acids: CALGEQSAWGFLHRPTDKLIF. The CDR3 nucleotides are TGTGCTCTTGGGGAACAATCTGCCTGGGGGTTCCTACACCGTCCCACCGATAAACTCATCTTT.

The V call is TRDV3, the J call TRDJ1; TRDD3 matches 11 bases. From germline, CDR1 is TVYSNPD and CDR2 GDNSRS (reference sequence). The CDR3 spans 19 residues. V was pared by 3 bases and J by 1 base, with 19 bases of the junction left unmatched. Here the CDR3 DNA reads TGTGCCTTCGCCGCGGACTTCCTACTGGGGGATAGAACCACCGATAAACTCATCTTT. Amino acid sequence: CAFAADFLLGDRTTDKLIF.

In its sample, this clone was seen once. A much larger clone is a single base away; this may be a read error. The same CDR3 arises from other DNA sequences in this sample as well. The rearrangement joins TRAV29/DV5 to TRDJ1; tentatively, D is TRDD3 (6 bases). The CDR3 is made up of 13 amino acids. Germline V CDR1 and CDR2: NSMFDY, ISSIKDK. In DNA, the CDR3 is TGTGCAGCAAGCCCCGAGGGGGGACCTAAACTCATCTTC. This sequence encodes CAASPEGGPKLIF. The entire variable domain, with the rest obtained from reference TRAV29/DV5 and TRDJ1, is as follows: DQQVKQNSPSLSVQEGRISILNCDYTNSMFDYFLWYKKYPAEGPTFLISISSIKDKNEDGRFTVFLNKSAKHLSLHIVPSQPGDSAVYFCAASPEGGPKLIFGKGTRVTVEP.

The V gene is TRDV1, the J gene TRDJ1, with 10 positions matching TRDD3. Germline trimming cut 4 bases from V and 3 bases from J; bases unmatched to any gene: 20. The CDR3 is made up of 20 amino acids. In germline, CDR1 is TSWWSYY, CDR2 QGS. Here the CDR3 reads CALGAYLEDLGDIKSDKLIF. The CDR3 coding sequence is TGTGCTCTTGGGGCCTACCTGGAGGATCTGGGGGATATTAAGTCCGATAAACTCATCTTT.

This clone came up a few times. This rearrangement joins TRDV1 to TRDJ1, with 8 bases lining up with TRDD3. The CDR3 totals 20 residues. Germline V gene sequence: CDR1 TSWWSYY, CDR2 QGS. V shed 3 bases and J 1 base; nucleotides not matched to a gene: 19. In DNA, the CDR3 is TGTGCTCTTGGGGACTCGATACCCGTGGGGGATTTTAGGGCCACCGATAAACTCATCTTT. It translates to CALGDSIPVGDFRATDKLIF.

There are a few counts of this clone. Germline is not matched at one junction end, which may reflect a read error. This sample includes further DNA sequences coding for the same CDR3. V usage is TRAV29/DV5 and J usage is TRDJ1; 7 positions agree with TRDD3. The CDR3 is made up of 14 amino acids. Germline assignment: CDR1 NSMFDY and CDR2 ISSIKDK. The CDR3 sequence: CAASGNYEGGFFIF. The DNA of the CDR3 is TGTGCGGCAAGCGGAAACTACGAGGGGGGATTCTTCATCTTT. Using reference TRAV29/DV5 and TRDJ1 for the parts outside the CDR3, the full variable domain is DQQVKQNSPSLSVQEGRISILNCDYTNSMFDYFLWYKKYPAEGPTFLISISSIKDKNEDGRFTVFLNKSAKHLSLHIVPSQPGDSAVYFCAASGNYEGGFFIFGKGTRVTVEP.

In this sample, this clone turned up a few times. At one of its ends the junction is not consistent with the germline gene, which may arise from a read error. V gene TRDV2 combines with J gene TRDJ1; 11 nucleotides line up with TRDD3. The CDR3 totals 17 residues. Germline CDR1 GEAIGNYY, CDR2 EKD. CDR3 in amino acids: CACDTRPWGIQGDELIF. CDR3 nucleotide sequence: TGTGCCTGTGACACCCGACCCTGGGGGATACAAGGCGATGAACTCATCTTT.

There are a few counts of this clone. V and J are TRDV1 and TRDJ1; possible D gene TRDD3, 7 bases. This CDR3 spans 20 amino acids. Trimming took 1 base from V and 7 from J, leaving 31 bases between them. CDR1 TSWWSYY and CDR2 QGS come from the germline V gene. The CDR3 DNA is TGTGCTCTTGGGGAACCAGCTGCCTTCCCCTTGGGCTGGGGGTGCGGTAAACTCATCTTT. It translates to CALGEPAAFPLGWGCGKLIF.

The chain has TRDV1 and TRDJ1, with a weak D call TRDD3 (10 bases). Germline assignment: CDR1 TSWWSYY and CDR2 QGS. CDR3 length: 22 residues. Between the trimmed V and J ends, which lost 1 base and 10 bases, there was a span of 40 bases. The CDR3 sequence is CALGEPQKGLPTGSGGYQGLIF. The CDR3 nucleotides are TGTGCTCTTGGGGAACCACAAAAAGGCCTTCCTACAGGTTCTGGGGGATATCAAGGACTCATCTTT.

V gene TRDV1 combines with J gene TRDJ2; no clear D gene. This CDR3 comprises 16 residues. V dropped 2 bases and J dropped 0 bases, with 10 bases sitting between them. The germline V gene has CDR1 TSWWSYY and CDR2 QGS. The CDR3 DNA reads TGTGCTCTTGGGGAAGGCATCCGTACTTTGACAGCACAACTCTTCTTT. It translates to CALGEGIRTLTAQLFF.

This sequence joins TRDV1 and TRDJ1, with 9 bases identical to TRDD3. Trimming took 3 bases from V and 0 from J; bases not matched to a gene: 23. This CDR3 comprises 22 residues. CDR1 is TSWWSYY, CDR2 QGS, per germline. CDR3 nucleotide sequence: TGTGCTCTTGGGGACGGACGCCCCGTCGGGGATACGGGCCGTGGGTACACCGATAAACTCATCTTT. The encoded protein is CALGDGRPVGDTGRGYTDKLIF.

This clone turned up a few times. The chain has TRDV1 and TRDJ1; tentatively, D is TRDD3 (7 bases). Trimming pared 0 bases from V and 0 bases from J, leaving 29 bases between. The germline V gene has CDR1 TSWWSYY and CDR2 QGS. This CDR3 contains 22 residues. CDR3: CALGELGPTLLLGTRHTDKLIF. Here the CDR3 DNA reads TGTGCTCTTGGGGAACTTGGTCCTACCCTCCTACTGGGGACTCGACACACCGATAAACTCATCTTT.

The chain is built from TRDV1 and TRDJ1; 8 bases agree with TRDD3. The CDR3 runs to 23 residues. V shed 2 bases and J 1 base; nucleotides not matched to a gene: 27. In germline, CDR1 is TSWWSYY, CDR2 QGS. The CDR3 region is CALGEVKTPSRTGGRPATDKLIF. In nucleotides, the CDR3 is TGTGCTCTTGGGGAAGTAAAGACCCCTTCCCGTACTGGGGGCCGACCGGCCACCGATAAACTCATCTTT.

The chain links TRDV1 to TRDJ1; the match to TRDD3 covers 12 bases. Germline CDR1 reads TSWWSYY; CDR2 reads QGS. The J segment lost 0 bases and the V segment lost 0 bases, leaving 8 bases of the junction unmatched. This CDR3 is 19 amino acids long. In nucleotides, the CDR3 is TGTGCTCTTGGGGAACTTTCCTGGGGGATACGCAAGTACACCGATAAACTCATCTTT. This sequence encodes CALGELSWGIRKYTDKLIF.

This clone was counted only a few times. This chain links TRDV1 with TRDJ1; D is unclear. The CDR3 totals 15 residues. Germline V lookup: CDR1 TSWWSYY, CDR2 QGS. V lost 3 bases, J lost 4 bases, and 15 bases lay in between. CDR3 nucleotides: TGTGCTCTTGGGGAGGTCCGAGACTGTATCGATAAACTCATCTTT. The encoded protein is CALGEVRDCIDKLIF.